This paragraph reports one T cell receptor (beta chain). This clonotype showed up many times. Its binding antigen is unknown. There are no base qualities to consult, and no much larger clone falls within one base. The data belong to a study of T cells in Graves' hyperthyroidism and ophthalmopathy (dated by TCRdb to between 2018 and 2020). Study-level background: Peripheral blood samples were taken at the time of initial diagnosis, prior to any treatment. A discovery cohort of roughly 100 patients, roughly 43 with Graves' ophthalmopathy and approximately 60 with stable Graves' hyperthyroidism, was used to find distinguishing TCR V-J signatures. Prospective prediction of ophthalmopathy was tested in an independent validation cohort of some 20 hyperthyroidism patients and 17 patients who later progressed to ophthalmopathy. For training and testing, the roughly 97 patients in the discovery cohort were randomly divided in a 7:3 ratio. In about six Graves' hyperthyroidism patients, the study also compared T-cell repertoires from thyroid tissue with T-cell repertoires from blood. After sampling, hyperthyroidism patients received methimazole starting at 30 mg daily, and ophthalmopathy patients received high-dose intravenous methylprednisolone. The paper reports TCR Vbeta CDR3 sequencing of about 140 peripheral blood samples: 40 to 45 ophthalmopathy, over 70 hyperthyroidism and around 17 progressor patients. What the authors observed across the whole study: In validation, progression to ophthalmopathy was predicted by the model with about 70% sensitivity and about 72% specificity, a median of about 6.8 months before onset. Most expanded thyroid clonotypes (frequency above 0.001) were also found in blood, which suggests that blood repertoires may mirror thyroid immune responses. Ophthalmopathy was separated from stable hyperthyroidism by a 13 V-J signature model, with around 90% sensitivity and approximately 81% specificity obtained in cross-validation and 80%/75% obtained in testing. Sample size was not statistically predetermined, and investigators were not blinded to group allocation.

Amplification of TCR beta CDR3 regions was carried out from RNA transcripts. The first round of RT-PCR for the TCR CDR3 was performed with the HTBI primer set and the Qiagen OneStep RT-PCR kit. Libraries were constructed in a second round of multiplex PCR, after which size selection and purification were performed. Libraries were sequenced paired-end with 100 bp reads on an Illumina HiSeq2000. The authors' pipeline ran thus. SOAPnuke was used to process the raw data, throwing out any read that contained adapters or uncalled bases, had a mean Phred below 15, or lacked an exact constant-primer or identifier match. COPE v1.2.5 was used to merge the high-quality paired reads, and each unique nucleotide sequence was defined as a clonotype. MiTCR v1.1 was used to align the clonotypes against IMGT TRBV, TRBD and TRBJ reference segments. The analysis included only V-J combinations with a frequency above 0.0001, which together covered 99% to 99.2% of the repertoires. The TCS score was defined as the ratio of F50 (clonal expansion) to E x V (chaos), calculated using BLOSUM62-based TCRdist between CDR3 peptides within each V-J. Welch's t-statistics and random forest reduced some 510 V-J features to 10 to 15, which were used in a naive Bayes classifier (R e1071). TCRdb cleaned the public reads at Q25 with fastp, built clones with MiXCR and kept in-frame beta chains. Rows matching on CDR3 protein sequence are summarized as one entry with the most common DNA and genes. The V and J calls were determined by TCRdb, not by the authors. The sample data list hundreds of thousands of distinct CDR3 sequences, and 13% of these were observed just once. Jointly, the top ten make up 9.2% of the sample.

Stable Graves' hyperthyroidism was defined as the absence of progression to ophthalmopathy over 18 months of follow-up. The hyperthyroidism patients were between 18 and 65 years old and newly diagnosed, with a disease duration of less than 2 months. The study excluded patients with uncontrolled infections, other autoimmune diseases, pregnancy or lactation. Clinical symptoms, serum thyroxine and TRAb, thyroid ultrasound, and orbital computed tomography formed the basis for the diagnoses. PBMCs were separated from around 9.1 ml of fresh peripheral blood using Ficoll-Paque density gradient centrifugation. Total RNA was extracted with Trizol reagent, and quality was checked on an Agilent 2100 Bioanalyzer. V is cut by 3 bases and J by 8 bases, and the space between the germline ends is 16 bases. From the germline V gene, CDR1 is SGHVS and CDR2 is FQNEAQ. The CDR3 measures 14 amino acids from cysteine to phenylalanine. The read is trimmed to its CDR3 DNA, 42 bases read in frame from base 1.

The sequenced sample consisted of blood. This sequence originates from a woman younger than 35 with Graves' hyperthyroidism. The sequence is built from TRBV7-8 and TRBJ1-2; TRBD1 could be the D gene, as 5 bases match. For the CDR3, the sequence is CASSFAGKPGGYTF. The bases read TGTGCCAGCAGCTTCGCAGGGAAACCAGGCGGCTACACCTTC.